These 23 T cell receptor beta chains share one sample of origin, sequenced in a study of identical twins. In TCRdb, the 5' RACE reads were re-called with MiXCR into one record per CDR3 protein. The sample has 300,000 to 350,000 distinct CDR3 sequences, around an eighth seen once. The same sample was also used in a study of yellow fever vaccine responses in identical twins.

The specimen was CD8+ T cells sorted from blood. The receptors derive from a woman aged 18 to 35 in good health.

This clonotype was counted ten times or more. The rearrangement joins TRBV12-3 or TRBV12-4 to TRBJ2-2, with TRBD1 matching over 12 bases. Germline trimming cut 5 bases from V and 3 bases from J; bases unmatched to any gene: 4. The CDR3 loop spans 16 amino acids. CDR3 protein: CASSEGQGADTGELFF. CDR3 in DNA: TGTGCCAGCAGTGAGGGACAGGGGGCTGACACCGGGGAGCTGTTTTTT.

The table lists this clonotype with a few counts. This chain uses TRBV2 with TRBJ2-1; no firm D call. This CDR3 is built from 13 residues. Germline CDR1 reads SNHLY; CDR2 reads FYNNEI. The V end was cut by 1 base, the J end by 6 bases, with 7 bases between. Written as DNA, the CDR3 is TGTGCCAGCAGTGAAGGGGTGGGCAATGAGCAGTTCTTC. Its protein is CASSEGVGNEQFF. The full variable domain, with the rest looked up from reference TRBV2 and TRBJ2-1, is EPEVTQTPSHQVTQMGQEVILRCVPISNHLYFYWYRQILGQKVEFLVSFYNNEISEKSEIFDDQFSVERPDGSNFTLKIRSTKLEDSAMYFCASSEGVGNEQFFGPGTRLTVL.

The CDR3 DNA follows: TGCAGCGTTGAAGCTGGGGGGCCAAAAGGGTTCTTC. This codes for CSVEAGGPKGFF. This rearrangement joins TRBV29-1 to TRBJ2-1; D possibly matches TRBD1 or TRBD2 (6 bases each). Germline V CDR1 and CDR2: SQVTM, ANQGSEA. This CDR3 has 12 residues. Between the trimmed V and J ends, which lost 1 base and 15 bases, there was a span of 16 bases.

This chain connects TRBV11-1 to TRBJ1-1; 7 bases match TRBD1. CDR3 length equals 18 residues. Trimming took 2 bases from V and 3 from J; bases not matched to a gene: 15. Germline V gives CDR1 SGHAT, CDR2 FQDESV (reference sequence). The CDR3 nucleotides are TGTGCCAGCAGCTTACCACCGAACAGGGGCGCGAGGGACACTGAAGCTTTCTTT. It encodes CASSLPPNRGARDTEAFF.

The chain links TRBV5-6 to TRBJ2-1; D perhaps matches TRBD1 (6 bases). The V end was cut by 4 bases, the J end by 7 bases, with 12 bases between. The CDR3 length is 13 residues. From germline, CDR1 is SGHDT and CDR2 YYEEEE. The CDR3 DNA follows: TGTGCCAGCAGCACGGGACATCCGAATGAGCAGTTCTTC. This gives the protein CASSTGHPNEQFF.

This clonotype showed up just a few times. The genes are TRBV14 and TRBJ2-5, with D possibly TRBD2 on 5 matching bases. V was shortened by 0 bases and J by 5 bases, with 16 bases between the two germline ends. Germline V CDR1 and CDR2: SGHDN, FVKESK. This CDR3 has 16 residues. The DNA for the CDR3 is TGTGCCAGCAGCCAAGATCGGTATAGGACTTGGGAGACCCAGTACTTC. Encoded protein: CASSQDRYRTWETQYF.

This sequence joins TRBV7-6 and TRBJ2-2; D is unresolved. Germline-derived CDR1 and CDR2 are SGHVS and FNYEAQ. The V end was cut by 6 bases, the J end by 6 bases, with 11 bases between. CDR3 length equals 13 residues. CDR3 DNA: TGTGCCAGCAGTTACGGGCCGTCCGGGGAGCTGTTTTTT. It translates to CASSYGPSGELFF. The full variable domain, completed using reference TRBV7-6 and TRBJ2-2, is GAGVSQSPRYKVTKRGQDVALRCDPISGHVSLYWYRQALGQGPEFLTYFNYEAQQDKSGLPNDRFSAERPEGSISTLTIQRTEQRDSAMYRCASSYGPSGELFFGEGSRLTVL.

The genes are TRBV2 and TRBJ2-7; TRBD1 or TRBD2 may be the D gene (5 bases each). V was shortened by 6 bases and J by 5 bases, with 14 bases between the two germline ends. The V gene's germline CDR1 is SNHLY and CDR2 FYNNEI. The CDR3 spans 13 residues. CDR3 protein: CASRGTIQDEQYF. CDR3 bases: TGTGCCAGCAGGGGGACCATACAGGACGAGCAGTACTTC.

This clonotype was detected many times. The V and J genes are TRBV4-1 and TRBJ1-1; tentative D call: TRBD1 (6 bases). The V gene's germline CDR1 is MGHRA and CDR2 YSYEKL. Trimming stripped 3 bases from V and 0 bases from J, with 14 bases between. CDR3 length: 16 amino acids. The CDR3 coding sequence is TGCGCCAGCAGCCAGGAACAGGGACACCTGAACACTGAAGCTTTCTTT. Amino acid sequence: CASSQEQGHLNTEAFF.

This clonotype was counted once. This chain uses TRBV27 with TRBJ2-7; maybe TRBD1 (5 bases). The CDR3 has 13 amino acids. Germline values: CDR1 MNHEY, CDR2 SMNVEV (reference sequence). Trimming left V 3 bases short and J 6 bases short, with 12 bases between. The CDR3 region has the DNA TGTGCCAGCAGTTTCAACAGGATCAGCGAGCAGTACGTC. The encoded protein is CASSFNRISEQYV.

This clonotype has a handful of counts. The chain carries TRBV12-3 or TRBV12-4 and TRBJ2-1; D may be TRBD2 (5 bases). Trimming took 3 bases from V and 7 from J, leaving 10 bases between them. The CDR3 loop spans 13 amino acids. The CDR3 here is CASSFSPGNEQFF. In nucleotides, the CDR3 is TGTGCCAGCAGTTTCAGTCCGGGGAATGAGCAGTTCTTC.

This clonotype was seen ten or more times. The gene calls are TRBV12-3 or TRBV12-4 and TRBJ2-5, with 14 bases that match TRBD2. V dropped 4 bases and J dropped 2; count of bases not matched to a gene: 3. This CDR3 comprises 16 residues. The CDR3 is CASSSTSGRVQETQYF. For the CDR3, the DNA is TGTGCCAGCAGTTCGACTAGCGGGAGGGTTCAAGAGACCCAGTACTTC.

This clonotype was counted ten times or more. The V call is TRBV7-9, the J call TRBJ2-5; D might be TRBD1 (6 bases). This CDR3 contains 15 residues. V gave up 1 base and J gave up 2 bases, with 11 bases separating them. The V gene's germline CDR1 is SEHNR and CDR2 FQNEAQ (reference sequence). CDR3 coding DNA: TGTGCCAGCAGCTTAGGGACAGAAACGCAAGAGACCCAGTACTTC. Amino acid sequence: CASSLGTETQETQYF.

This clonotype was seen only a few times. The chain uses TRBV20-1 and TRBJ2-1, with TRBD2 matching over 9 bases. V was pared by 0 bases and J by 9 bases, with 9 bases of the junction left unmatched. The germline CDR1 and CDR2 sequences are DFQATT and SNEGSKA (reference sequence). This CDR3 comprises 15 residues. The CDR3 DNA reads TGCAGTGCTAGAGATTCGGGTAGCGGGAGTGCTGAGCAGTTCTTC. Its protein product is CSARDSGSGSAEQFF.

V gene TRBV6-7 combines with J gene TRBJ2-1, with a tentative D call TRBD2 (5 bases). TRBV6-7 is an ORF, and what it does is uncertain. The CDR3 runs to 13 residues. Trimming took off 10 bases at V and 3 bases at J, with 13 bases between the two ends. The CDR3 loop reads CANHSVYYNEQFF. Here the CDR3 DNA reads TGTGCCAACCATAGCGTCTACTACAATGAGCAGTTCTTC.

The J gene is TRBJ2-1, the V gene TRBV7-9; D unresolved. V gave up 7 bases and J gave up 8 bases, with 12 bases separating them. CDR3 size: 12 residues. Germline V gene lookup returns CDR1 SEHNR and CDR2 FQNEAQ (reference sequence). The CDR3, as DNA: TGTGCCAGCAACCATGATGGGTATGAGCAGTTCTTC. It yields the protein CASNHDGYEQFF. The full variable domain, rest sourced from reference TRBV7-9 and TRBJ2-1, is DTGVSQNPRHKITKRGQNVTFRCDPISEHNRLYWYRQTLGQGPEFLTYFQNEAQLEKSRLLSDRFSAERPKGSFSTLEIQRTEQGDSAMYLCASNHDGYEQFFGPGTRLTVL.

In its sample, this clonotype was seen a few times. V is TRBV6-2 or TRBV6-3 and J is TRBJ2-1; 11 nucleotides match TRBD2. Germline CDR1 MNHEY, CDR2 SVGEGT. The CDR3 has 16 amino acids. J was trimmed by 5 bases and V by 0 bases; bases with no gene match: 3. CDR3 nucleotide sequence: TGTGCCAGCAGTTACTCTCCTAGCGGGAGGAACAATGAGCAGTTCTTC. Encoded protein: CASSYSPSGRNNEQFF.

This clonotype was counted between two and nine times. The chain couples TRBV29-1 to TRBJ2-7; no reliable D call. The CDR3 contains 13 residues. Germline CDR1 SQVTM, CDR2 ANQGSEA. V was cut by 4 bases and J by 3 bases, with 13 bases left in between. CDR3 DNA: TGCAGCGTTGTCGCAGAGGAAGGCTACGAGCAGTACTTC. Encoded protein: CSVVAEEGYEQYF.

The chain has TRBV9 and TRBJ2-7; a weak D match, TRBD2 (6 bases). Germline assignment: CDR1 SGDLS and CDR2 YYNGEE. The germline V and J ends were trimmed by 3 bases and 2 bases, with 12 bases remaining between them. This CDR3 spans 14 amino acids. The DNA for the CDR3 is TGTGCCAGCAGCGCCACGGAGGGTGCCTACGAGCAGTACTTC. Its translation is CASSATEGAYEQYF.

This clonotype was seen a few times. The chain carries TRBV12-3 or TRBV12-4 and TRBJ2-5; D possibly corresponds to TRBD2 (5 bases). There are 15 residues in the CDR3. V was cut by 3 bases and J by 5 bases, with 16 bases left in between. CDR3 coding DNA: TGTGCCAGCAGTTTCCGAGGGCGGGCCGGTGAGACCCAGTACTTC. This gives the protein CASSFRGRAGETQYF.

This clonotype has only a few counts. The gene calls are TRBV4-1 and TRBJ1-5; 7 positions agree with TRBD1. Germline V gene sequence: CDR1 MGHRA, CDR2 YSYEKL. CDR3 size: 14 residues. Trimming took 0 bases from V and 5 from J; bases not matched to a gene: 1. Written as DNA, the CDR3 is TGCGCCAGCAGCCAAGATCAGGGGGATCAGCCCCAGCATTTT. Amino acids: CASSQDQGDQPQHF.

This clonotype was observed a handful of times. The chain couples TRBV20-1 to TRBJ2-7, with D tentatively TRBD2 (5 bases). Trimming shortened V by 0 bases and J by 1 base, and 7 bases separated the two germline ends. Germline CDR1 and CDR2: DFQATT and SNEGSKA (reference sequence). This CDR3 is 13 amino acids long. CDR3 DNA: TGCAGTGCTAGAGATGGCGGGTCCTACGAGCAGTACGTC. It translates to CSARDGGSYEQYV.

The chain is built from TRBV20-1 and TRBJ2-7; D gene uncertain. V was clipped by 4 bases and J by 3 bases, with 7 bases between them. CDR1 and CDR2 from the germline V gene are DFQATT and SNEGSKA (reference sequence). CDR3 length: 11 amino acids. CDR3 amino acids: CSAIQSYEQYV. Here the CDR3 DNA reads TGCAGTGCTATACAAAGCTACGAGCAGTACGTC.